The 9 T cell receptor beta chains listed next were all sequenced from one sample in a study of radiotherapy plus CTLA-4 blockade in lung cancer. This table comes from immunoSEQ multiplex PCR, and its TCRdb copy is limited to in-frame clones, with some not included. The sample contains roughly 39,000 clones, over 65% of which appear only once. Material: peripheral blood, obtained from a patient treated with radiotherapy plus ipilimumab. These receptors originate from a human donor with non-small cell lung cancer who had stable disease on radiotherapy plus ipilimumab.

The chain recombines TRBV5-4 with TRBJ1-2; 10 positions match TRBD1. V shed 4 bases, J shed 1 base, and the junction held 7 bases outside the gene matches. CDR1 and CDR2 from the germline V gene are SGHNT and YYREEE (reference sequence). This CDR3 region has 16 residues. In DNA, the CDR3 is TGTGCCAGCAGCACCGGGACAGGGGTTCTTAACTATGGCTACACCTTC. Its translation: CASSTGTGVLNYGYTF.

The chain carries TRBV6-5 and TRBJ1-1, with 9 bases aligning to TRBD1. CDR3 length: 15 residues. J was trimmed by 5 bases and V by 2 bases; bases with no gene match: 6. Germline V lookup: CDR1 MNHEY, CDR2 SVGAGI. Here the CDR3 DNA reads TGTGCCAGCAGTTACCCGACAGGGGGGGCGACTGAAGCTTTCTTT. Translation gives CASSYPTGGATEAFF.

The chain recombines TRBV6-5 with TRBJ1-2, with D perhaps matching TRBD1 (5 bases). Germline CDR1 is MNHEY and CDR2 is SVGAGI. The V end lost 2 bases, the J end lost 5 bases, and 12 bases lay between the germline ends. CDR3 length: 14 amino acids. CDR3 region: CASSYRPKGYGYTF. Here the CDR3 DNA reads TGTGCCAGCAGTTACCGTCCAAAGGGGTATGGCTACACCTTC.

This clone has a single count. V gene TRBV5-1 combines with J gene TRBJ1-1; D not certain. The germline gives CDR1 SGHRS, CDR2 YFSETQ. The V and J ends lost 4 bases and 1 base respectively, with 5 bases between them. The CDR3 runs to 12 residues. The CDR3 protein is CASSKRNTEAFF. Written as DNA, the CDR3 is TGCGCCAGCAGCAAAAGGAACACTGAAGCTTTCTTT.

V gene TRBV13 combines with J gene TRBJ2-5; D is uncertain. Germline assignment: CDR1 PRHDT and CDR2 FYEKMQ (reference sequence). With 3 bases removed from V and 5 bases from J, the gap between germline ends came to 16 bases. This CDR3 is built from 15 residues. CDR3 in amino acids: CASSLGRSPRETQYF. The CDR3 bases are TGTGCCAGCAGCTTGGGAAGGTCCCCAAGGGAGACCCAGTACTTC. The entire variable domain, with the rest obtained from reference TRBV13 and TRBJ2-5, is as follows: AAGVIQSPRHLIKEKRETATLKCYPIPRHDTVYWYQQGPGQDPQFLISFYEKMQSDKGSIPDRFSAQQFSDYHSELNMSSLELGDSALYFCASSLGRSPRETQYFGPGTRLLVL.

V usage is TRBV11-3 and J usage is TRBJ2-5; 9 bases align to TRBD2. The CDR3 covers 14 residues. Germline V gene data show CDR1 as SGHNT and CDR2 as YENEEA. The ends lost 5 bases at V and 4 bases at J; junction bases unmatched: 5. The CDR3 DNA is TGTGCCAGCAGCATTAGCGGGGGAATAGAGACCCAGTACTTC. Protein: CASSISGGIETQYF.

This clone was observed once. The V gene is TRBV5-1, the J gene TRBJ1-1, with 7 bases identical to TRBD1. Germline trimming cut 1 base from V and 4 bases from J; bases unmatched to any gene: 7. The CDR3 spans 15 residues. Looked up from germline, CDR1 is SGHRS and CDR2 is YFSETQ. DNA of the CDR3: TGCGCCAGCAGCTTGTATGAGGGGGCCCGCACTGAAGCTTTCTTT. Residues: CASSLYEGARTEAFF. Based on the CDR3 plus reference TRBV5-1 and TRBJ1-1, the full variable domain is KAGVTQTPRYLIKTRGQQVTLSCSPISGHRSVSWYQQTPGQGLQFLFEYFSETQRNKGNFPGRFSGRQFSNSRSEMNVSTLELGDSALYLCASSLYEGARTEAFFGQGTRLTVV.

The V and J genes are TRBV9 and TRBJ2-1; 9 bases agree with TRBD2. CDR3 length equals 17 residues. Losses at the gene ends were 3 bases for V and 0 bases for J; bases not matched to a gene: 7. Germline values: CDR1 SGDLS, CDR2 YYNGEE. This chain's CDR3 is CASSARSGGSSYNEQFF. The DNA for the CDR3 is TGTGCCAGCAGCGCCCGCAGCGGGGGGTCCTCCTACAATGAGCAGTTCTTC. The variable domain in full, with the rest retrieved from reference TRBV9 and TRBJ2-1, is DSGVTQTPKHLITATGQRVTLRCSPRSGDLSVYWYQQSLDQGLQFLIQYYNGEERAKGNILERFSAQQFPDLHSELNLSSLELGDSALYFCASSARSGGSSYNEQFFGPGTRLTVL.

The V call is TRBV6-1, the J call TRBJ2-7, with 8 bases aligning to TRBD2. The CDR3 is 14 amino acids. Germline V gene data show CDR1 as MNHNS and CDR2 as SASEGT. V shed 6 bases, J shed 2 bases, and the junction held 6 bases outside the gene matches. The CDR3 here is CASRNGGATYEQYF. The CDR3 nucleotides are TGTGCCAGCAGGAACGGGGGGGCGACCTACGAGCAGTACTTC.